A single sample is the source of the 18 T cell receptor beta chains below, sequenced in a study of shared clonotypes between healthy human individuals. Profiling relied on immunoSEQ multiplex PCR, and the TCRdb table lists in-frame clones only, not all of them. The table lists a few hundred thousand clones, just under 97% of them singletons. Naive CD8 cells, CD45RO-negative and positively selected for CCR7, excluded terminally differentiated effector memory CD45RA+ cells. Sequencing was carried out using naive CD8+ T cells sorted from blood. These receptors were taken from a woman aged 25 to 39 in good health.

This chain uses TRBV2 with TRBJ2-1; 13 nucleotides line up with TRBD2. Unmatched junction bases numbered 6, after V lost 10 bases and J lost 6 bases. Germline lookup yields CDR1 SNHLY and CDR2 FYNNEI. The CDR3 loop spans 14 amino acids. The CDR3 sequence: CATQGLAGVNEQFF. CDR3 coding DNA: TGTGCCACCCAAGGACTAGCGGGAGTCAATGAGCAGTTCTTC.

Notes on this clone: Other DNA sequences within the sample encode an identical CDR3. The chain joins TRBV7-8 to TRBJ2-7, with 7 bases identical to TRBD2. The CDR3 covers 13 residues. Looked up from germline, CDR1 is SGHVS and CDR2 is FQNEAQ. The V and J ends lost 4 bases and 2 bases, in that order; junction bases with no gene match: 2. Written as DNA, the CDR3 is TGTGCCAGCAGCTCTAGCGGCACCTACGAGCAGTACTTC. This sequence encodes CASSSSGTYEQYF.

CDR3 nucleotide sequence: TGTGCCACCAGCAGAGGGCTGGGGGGTGAGCAGTTCTTC. Its protein product is CATSRGLGGEQFF. The chain is built from TRBV15 and TRBJ2-1; D is perhaps TRBD2 (6 bases). CDR1 is LNHNV and CDR2 is YYDKDF in the germline V gene (reference sequence). The V gene lost 1 base and the J gene lost 9 bases, with 10 bases spanning the gap. CDR3 size: 13 residues. Looking up the rest from reference TRBV15 and TRBJ2-1 gives the full variable domain: DAMVIQNPRYQVTQFGKPVTLSCSQTLNHNVMYWYQQKSSQAPKLLFHYYDKDFNNEADTPDNFQSRRPNTSFCFLDIRSPGLGDTAMYLCATSRGLGGEQFFGPGTRLTVL.

V is TRBV21-1 and J is TRBJ1-1. TRBV21-1 is listed as a pseudogene. The CDR3 is 15 amino acids. As DNA, the CDR3 is TGTGCCAGCAGCAAAAAGGGACGGTCGAACACTGAAGCTTTCTTT. Protein: CASSKKGRSNTEAFF.

In the case of this clone: The sample holds other DNA sequences that translate to the same CDR3. The V call is TRBV27, the J call TRBJ2-5; the D is unclear. V lost 1 base, J lost 0 bases, and 3 bases lay in between. From germline, CDR1 is MNHEY and CDR2 SMNVEV (reference sequence). There are 13 residues in the CDR3. This chain's CDR3 is CASSLYYQETQYF. CDR3 nucleotide sequence: TGTGCCAGCAGTTTATACTACCAAGAGACCCAGTACTTC.

J is TRBJ2-4 and V is TRBV7-8; D not resolved. Germline CDR1 SGHVS, CDR2 FQNEAQ. There are 13 residues in the CDR3. The germline V and J ends were trimmed by 5 bases and 5 bases, with 10 bases remaining between them. CDR3 amino acids: CASSRLGQNIQYF. DNA for the CDR3: TGTGCCAGCAGCCGCCTGGGCCAAAACATTCAGTACTTC. The full variable domain, with the rest looked up from reference TRBV7-8 and TRBJ2-4, is GAGVSQSPRYKVAKRGQDVALRCDPISGHVSLFWYQQALGQGPEFLTYFQNEAQLDKSGLPSDRFFAERPEGSVSTLKIQRTQQEDSAVYLCASSRLGQNIQYFGAGTRLSVL.

The V gene is TRBV27, the J gene TRBJ2-3; 10 nucleotides align to TRBD1. The ends lost 4 bases at V and 3 bases at J; junction bases unmatched: 4. CDR1 MNHEY and CDR2 SMNVEV come from the germline V gene (reference sequence). The CDR3 consists of 15 residues. Written as DNA, the CDR3 is TGTGCCAGCAGTTCCCGGGACAGGGGTACAGATACGCAGTATTTT. This encodes CASSSRDRGTDTQYF.

This chain links TRBV6-6 with TRBJ2-1, with 7 bases fitting TRBD2. CDR3 size: 15 residues. The J segment lost 15 bases and the V segment lost 0 bases, leaving 14 bases of the junction unmatched. In germline, CDR1 is MNHNY, CDR2 SVGAGI (reference sequence). CDR3 bases: TGTGCCAGCAGTTACTCGATGCTAGCGGTTGAGGGGATGTTCTTC. Translating gives CASSYSMLAVEGMFF.

The V call is TRBV27, the J call TRBJ2-7; 7 bases are shared with TRBD2. V shed 1 base and J 3 bases; nucleotides not matched to a gene: 9. Germline assignment: CDR1 MNHEY and CDR2 SMNVEV (reference sequence). The CDR3 contains 16 residues. The CDR3 sequence: CASSLYPDPGGYEQYF. DNA for the CDR3: TGTGCCAGCAGTTTATACCCGGACCCGGGGGGCTACGAGCAGTACTTC.

The chain joins TRBV6-1 to TRBJ1-2, with D perhaps matching TRBD1 (5 bases). Trimming left V 2 bases short and J 5 bases short, with 15 bases between. The V gene's germline CDR1 is MNHNS and CDR2 SASEGT. This CDR3 region has 15 residues. The chain's CDR3 is CASSERQGVTYGYTF. The CDR3 DNA reads TGTGCCAGCAGTGAACGGCAGGGAGTAACTTATGGCTACACCTTC.

The chain carries TRBV19 and TRBJ2-7, with D possibly being TRBD2 (6 bases). The CDR3 runs 14 residues. V was cut by 1 base and J by 3 bases, with 10 bases left in between. Per the germline V gene, CDR1 is LNHDA and CDR2 is SQIVND (reference sequence). CDR3 DNA sequence: TGTGCCAGTAGTATAGCCGCTAGCGACTACGAGCAGTACTTC. This encodes CASSIAASDYEQYF.

The chain links TRBV5-1 to TRBJ2-5; 7 nucleotides match TRBD2. The V segment lost 0 bases and the J segment 3 bases; nucleotides outside the gene matches: 11. In germline, CDR1 is SGHRS, CDR2 YFSETQ. CDR3 length: 17 residues. This chain's CDR3 is CASSLALGAGRKETQYF. CDR3 bases: TGCGCCAGCAGCTTGGCCCTGGGAGCGGGAAGGAAAGAGACCCAGTACTTC.

This rearrangement joins TRBV28 to TRBJ2-3, with D perhaps given as TRBD1 or TRBD2 (5 bases each). Trimming shortened V by 3 bases and J by 4 bases, and 14 bases separated the two germline ends. The CDR3 spans 15 residues. Per the germline V gene, CDR1 is MDHEN and CDR2 is SYDVKM. The CDR3 DNA is TGTGCCAGCAGTTTCCCCCGAAGAGGGGCAGATACGCAGTATTTT. This sequence encodes CASSFPRRGADTQYF.

V usage is TRBV9 and J usage is TRBJ2-7; D is uncertain. Trimming left V 0 bases short and J 2 bases short, with 12 bases between. CDR1 and CDR2 (germline): SGDLS, YYNGEE. The CDR3 is 15 amino acids. CDR3 sequence: CASSVAFGPTYEQYF. The DNA of the CDR3 is TGTGCCAGCAGCGTAGCCTTCGGGCCGACCTACGAGCAGTACTTC.

The chain joins TRBV23-1 to TRBJ2-5, with TRBD1 matching 9 bases. Being an ORF, TRBV23-1 has a function that is uncertain. V lost 3 bases to trimming and J lost 4 bases; unmatched junction nucleotides: 9. CDR3 length equals 16 residues. CDR3 bases: TGCGCCAGCAGTCACCTCCGGGACAGGGAAGTAGAGACCCAGTACTTC. It specifies CASSHLRDREVETQYF.

The V and J genes are TRBV7-2 and TRBJ1-2; TRBD1 matches 10 bases. The junction had 8 bases not matched to a gene; V was cut back by 8 bases and J by 5 bases. This CDR3 comprises 14 residues. Germline values: CDR1 SGHTA, CDR2 FQGNSA. CDR3 nucleotide sequence: TGTGCCAGCCCCCGGGACAGGGGAGGATATGGCTACACCTTC. Amino acid sequence: CASPRDRGGYGYTF.

This chain joins TRBV7-9 and TRBJ2-5; 11 bases agree with TRBD2. CDR3 length equals 15 residues. J gave up 6 bases and V 5 bases, and 8 bases lay outside the gene matches. Per the germline V gene, CDR1 is SEHNR and CDR2 is FQNEAQ (reference sequence). For the CDR3, the DNA is TGTGCCAGCAGCCCGGGGGGACTAGCGGATAAGACCCAGTACTTC. Residues: CASSPGGLADKTQYF.

Regarding this clone: This same CDR3 is encoded by further DNA sequences in the sample. The V call is TRBV4-2, the J call TRBJ2-7; TRBD2 might be the D (6 bases). Germline V gene lookup returns CDR1 LGHNA and CDR2 YNFKEQ. The length of the CDR3 is 15 residues. V lost 0 bases to trimming and J lost 2 bases, with 11 bases between them. CDR3 nucleotide sequence: TGTGCCAGCAGCCAAGATCTGGGCGGGACCTACGAGCAGTACTTC. It encodes CASSQDLGGTYEQYF.